The clone carrying this T cell receptor (beta chain) was observed a handful of times. Antigen unknown. Patients were excluded for uncontrolled infection, other autoimmune disease, pregnancy or lactation. Diagnostic assessment was based on clinical symptoms, serum thyroxine and TRAb, thyroid ultrasound and orbital computed tomography. The source of the PBMCs was about 10 ml of fresh peripheral blood. These data are taken from a study of T cells in Graves' hyperthyroidism and ophthalmopathy. Amplification targeted TCR beta CDR3 regions from RNA transcripts. Researchers ran a first-round RT-PCR on the TCR CDR3 using the HTBI primer set. One entry per CDR3 protein, called by TCRdb with MiXCR from the multiplex PCR reads. The sample lists around 400,000 distinct CDR3 sequences, roughly 25% occurring once. Trimming cost V 6 bases and J 4 bases; bases outside gene matches: 23. Germline V gene sequence: CDR1 MNHNS, CDR2 SASEGT. This CDR3 has 19 amino acids.

Findings and caveats of the study: Progression to ophthalmopathy was predicted a median of 6.5 months early.

This chain uses TRBV6-1 with TRBJ2-5; 7 bases align to TRBD2. The sample taken for sequencing was blood. The TCR originated in a man aged 45-65 years with Graves' hyperthyroidism. The DNA for the CDR3 is TGTGCCAGCAGGGGATTAAGGGAGCGGGACCCTCTGTACGGAGAGACCCAGTACTTC. This codes for CASRGLRERDPLYGETQYF.